Ten or more counts support the clone carrying this TCR beta chain. As yet, its antigen is unknown. These data belong to a study of CD8 T cells in ankylosing spondylitis. Regarding the study as a whole: The clones that were linked to disease were reported to be significantly enriched in matched synovial fluid samples from ankylosing spondylitis patients.

This CDR3 is built from 15 residues. J gave up 2 bases and V 6 bases, and 7 bases lay outside the gene matches. Per the germline V gene, CDR1 is DFQATT and CDR2 is SNEGSKA (reference sequence). Using its own MiXCR run on the 5' RACE reads, TCRdb lists one record per CDR3 protein. Here the sample spans 250,000 to 400,000 distinct CDR3 sequences, 9.5% to 13% being singletons. This TCR was recovered from a female donor with ankylosing spondylitis or in good health (not recorded which). The V call is TRBV20-1, the J call TRBJ2-7; 13 nucleotides align to TRBD2. Sequenced material: blood, either unsorted or a sorted T cell fraction (not recorded which). The CDR3 nucleotides are TGCAGTGCCCCCGGGACTAGCGGGATTACCTACGAGCAGTACTTC. Protein product: CSAPGTSGITYEQYF.